A single sample is the source of the 20 T cell receptor beta chains below, sequenced in a study of blood T cell repertoires in COVID-19. Assay: immunoSEQ multiplex PCR; the TCRdb copy retains only in-frame clones and omits some. This sample has under 250,000 clones, with under 90% found just once. The source material was peripheral blood. All receptors derive from a man in his 60s who had recovered from COVID-19.

The V and J genes are TRBV19 and TRBJ1-5; possible D gene TRBD1, 5 bases. V lost 0 bases and J 5 bases, leaving 17 bases between the germline ends. The CDR3 covers 17 residues. Germline V lookup: CDR1 LNHDA, CDR2 SQIVND (reference sequence). CDR3 DNA sequence: TGTGCCAGTAGTATAGATCAAAGGGGAGGGACCTATCAGCCCCAGCATTTT. Translating gives CASSIDQRGGTYQPQHF.

The chain combines TRBV19 with TRBJ2-3, with TRBD2 matching 9 bases. Germline loops: CDR1 LNHDA, CDR2 SQIVND (reference sequence). Trimming cost V 8 bases and J 1 base; bases outside gene matches: 4. The CDR3 is made up of 14 amino acids. The CDR3 protein is CASRKRGGTDTQYF. For the CDR3, the DNA is TGTGCCAGTCGGAAGCGGGGGGGCACAGATACGCAGTATTTT.

The chain joins TRBV24-1 to TRBJ2-7, with D possibly being TRBD1 (7 bases). Per germline, CDR1 KGHDR and CDR2 SFDVKD. Trimming took off 3 bases at V and 3 bases at J, with 26 bases between the two ends. The CDR3 consists of 19 residues. This CDR3 is CATSDKKGGYRTTSYEQYF. In DNA form, the CDR3 reads TGTGCCACCAGTGATAAGAAAGGGGGCTATCGGACTACCAGCTACGAGCAGTACTTC.

The CDR3 nucleotides read TGTGCCACGAGGACCCCCGCTAGCGGGAGGGCCATTCAGTACTTC. It yields the protein CATRTPASGRAIQYF. This chain connects TRBV21-1 to TRBJ2-4; the table gives TRBD2 as D, unverified against the DNA. TRBV21-1 is a pseudogene segment. The CDR3 covers 15 residues.

The chain has TRBV5-6 and TRBJ2-1; 9 nucleotides align to TRBD1. V shed 4 bases and J 4 bases; nucleotides not matched to a gene: 9. CDR1 and CDR2 from the germline V gene are SGHDT and YYEEEE. This CDR3 region has 16 residues. Here the CDR3 DNA reads TGTGCCAGCAGCATGTCGGGACAGGGTTTATACAATGAGCAGTTCTTC. Its translation is CASSMSGQGLYNEQFF.

This chain joins TRBV11-2 and TRBJ2-5; 8 nucleotides agree with TRBD1. Germline V gives CDR1 SGHAT, CDR2 FQNNGV. The CDR3 runs to 14 residues. The V segment lost 4 bases and the J segment 5 bases; nucleotides outside the gene matches: 6. The CDR3 region has the DNA TGTGCCAGCAGCTCGCAGGGGGCACTGGAGACCCAGTACTTC. Its protein product is CASSSQGALETQYF.

The chain couples TRBV7-2 to TRBJ2-5; TRBD2 matches 8 bases. Unmatched junction bases numbered 6, after V lost 6 bases and J lost 0 bases. This CDR3 spans 15 amino acids. Germline V gene data show CDR1 as SGHTA and CDR2 as FQGNSA. The CDR3 DNA is TGTGCCAGCAGGAAGGTAGCGGGGAACCAAGAGACCCAGTACTTC. It yields the protein CASRKVAGNQETQYF. The full variable domain, completed using reference TRBV7-2 and TRBJ2-5, is GAGVSQSPSNKVTEKGKDVELRCDPISGHTALYWYRQSLGQGLEFLIYFQGNSAPDKSGLPSDRFSAERTGGSVSTLTIQRTQQEDSAVYLCASRKVAGNQETQYFGPGTRLLVL.

The chain has TRBV28 and TRBJ2-5; 11 bases map to TRBD2. Trimming at V came to 3 bases and at J to 1 base, leaving 4 bases not matched to a gene. The CDR3 extends over 16 amino acids. Germline V gives CDR1 MDHEN, CDR2 SYDVKM. The CDR3 protein is CASSFPGLAVQETQYF. CDR3 bases: TGTGCCAGCAGTTTCCCGGGACTAGCGGTCCAAGAGACCCAGTACTTC.

This chain joins TRBV5-4 and TRBJ1-1; 7 bases line up with TRBD1. The CDR3 is 14 residues long. The junction had 5 bases not matched to a gene; V was cut back by 1 base and J by 5 bases. Germline assignment: CDR1 SGHNT and CDR2 YYREEE (reference sequence). The CDR3 bases are TGTGCCAGCAGCTTGAGGCAGGGGGAGACTGAAGCTTTCTTT. Translation gives CASSLRQGETEAFF.

This rearrangement joins TRBV11-3 to TRBJ2-2, with 8 positions matching TRBD2. Germline V gene data show CDR1 as SGHNT and CDR2 as YENEEA. V shed 5 bases, J shed 6 bases, and the junction held 5 bases outside the gene matches. The length of the CDR3 is 14 residues. The DNA of the CDR3 is TGTGCCAGCAGCCCGGGGGGGCTCGCCGGGGAGCTGTTTTTT. Its protein product is CASSPGGLAGELFF.

This clone occurred a few times. The chain couples TRBV4-1 to TRBJ2-1; the match to TRBD2 covers 10 bases. The ends lost 0 bases at V and 8 bases at J; junction bases unmatched: 7. Germline CDR1 reads MGHRA; CDR2 reads YSYEKL. The CDR3 is made up of 16 amino acids. This CDR3 reads CASSQDASGRWYEQFF. In nucleotides, the CDR3 is TGCGCCAGCAGCCAAGATGCTAGCGGGAGATGGTATGAGCAGTTCTTC.

The V gene is TRBV23-1, the J gene TRBJ1-1; D unclear. TRBV23-1 has ORF status, its function being uncertain. The CDR3 length is 16 residues. V gave up 5 bases and J gave up 0 bases, with 16 bases separating them. The CDR3 DNA is TGCGCCAGCAGTTCACGGGAGACTGGGATGAACACTGAAGCTTTCTTT. As protein: CASSSRETGMNTEAFF.

The chain uses TRBV7-2 and TRBJ2-7; 9 positions agree with TRBD1. Germline values: CDR1 SGHTA, CDR2 FQGNSA. V lost 6 bases to trimming and J lost 2 bases; unmatched junction nucleotides: 11. This CDR3 spans 16 amino acids. In nucleotides, the CDR3 is TGTGCCAGCAGACGGAAACCGGGACAGGGTCCCTACGAGCAGTACTTC. Its translation is CASRRKPGQGPYEQYF.

This clone showed up just a few times. The chain combines TRBV3-1 (or the pseudogene TRBV3-2) with TRBJ1-1, with 9 bases aligning to TRBD1. The germline CDR1 and CDR2 sequences are LGHDT and YNNKEL (reference sequence). The CDR3 sequence is 14 residues long. Trimming took 4 bases from V and 11 from J; bases not matched to a gene: 11. The chain's CDR3 is CASSPPSTGGFAFF. Written as DNA, the CDR3 is TGTGCCAGCAGCCCCCCTTCGACAGGGGGGTTTGCTTTCTTT.

Worth noting for this clone: Other DNA sequences within the sample encode an identical CDR3. V is TRBV7-3 and J is TRBJ2-5; 7 nucleotides line up with TRBD2. The CDR3 has 13 residues. CDR1 and CDR2 (germline): SGHTA, FQGTGA. V lost 2 bases and J lost 3; bases outside the gene matches: 0. Here the CDR3 reads CASSLLAEETQYF. CDR3 bases: TGTGCCAGCAGCTTACTAGCGGAAGAGACCCAGTACTTC.

V and J are TRBV28 and TRBJ2-2; D is possibly TRBD2 (5 bases). Per germline, CDR1 MDHEN and CDR2 SYDVKM. V was clipped by 5 bases and J by 6 bases, with 13 bases between them. The length of the CDR3 is 14 residues. The CDR3 loop is CASSLGGRAGELFF. The CDR3 bases are TGTGCCAGCAGTCTCGGAGGTCGTGCCGGGGAGCTGTTTTTT.

This chain connects TRBV7-2 to TRBJ1-2; 10 bases are a match to TRBD1. CDR3 length: 16 amino acids. V lost 5 bases and J lost 4; bases outside the gene matches: 10. Germline CDR1 is SGHTA and CDR2 is FQGNSA. CDR3 residues: CASSSRTGGWVYGYTF. CDR3 DNA sequence: TGTGCCAGCAGCAGCCGGACAGGGGGTTGGGTCTATGGCTACACCTTC. The whole variable domain, remainder taken from reference TRBV7-2 and TRBJ1-2, is GAGVSQSPSNKVTEKGKDVELRCDPISGHTALYWYRQSLGQGLEFLIYFQGNSAPDKSGLPSDRFSAERTGGSVSTLTIQRTQQEDSAVYLCASSSRTGGWVYGYTFGSGTRLTVV.

V and J are TRBV28 and TRBJ1-6, with 8 bases matching TRBD1. Trimming removed 5 bases from V and 7 bases from J; junction bases left unmatched: 7. Germline CDR1 MDHEN, CDR2 SYDVKM. CDR3 length: 15 amino acids. The CDR3 reads CASSPRTGQNSPLHF. The CDR3 region has the DNA TGTGCCAGCAGTCCGCGGACAGGGCAAAATTCACCCCTCCACTTT.

This clone was seen a handful of times. The chain joins TRBV19 to TRBJ2-1; 13 bases are shared with TRBD2. Trimming removed 7 bases from V and 8 bases from J; junction bases left unmatched: 5. This CDR3 is 14 amino acids long. Germline assignment: CDR1 LNHDA and CDR2 SQIVND (reference sequence). CDR3 sequence reads: CASIRTSGGYEQFF. The CDR3 DNA sequence: TGTGCCAGTATTCGGACTAGCGGGGGATATGAGCAGTTCTTC.

V usage is TRBV9 and J usage is TRBJ2-7; 7 bases align to TRBD1. CDR1 is SGDLS and CDR2 is YYNGEE in the germline V gene. The CDR3 spans 13 residues. Germline trimming cut 7 bases from V and 6 bases from J; bases unmatched to any gene: 10. This chain's CDR3 is CASSDRPRGEQYF. CDR3 nucleotides: TGTGCCAGCTCGGACAGGCCTCGGGGCGAGCAGTACTTC.